These 13 T cell receptor beta chains share one sample of origin, sequenced in a study of response to subunit inactivated influenza vaccine. TCRdb independently ran MiXCR on the RT-PCR reads; one entry per CDR3 protein. The sample contains 530,000 or so distinct CDR3 sequences, about 25% of which appear only once. Sequenced material: CD4+ T cells sorted from PBMCs, taken about 5 days after vaccination. Receptors originate from a man aged 50-60 years who received an inactivated influenza vaccine.

In this sample, this clonotype turned up a few times. J is TRBJ2-5 and V is TRBV10-3; D possibly corresponds to TRBD1 (7 bases). Trimming took off 5 bases at V and 5 bases at J, with 15 bases between the two ends. Per germline, CDR1 ENHRY and CDR2 SYGVKD. The CDR3 totals 14 residues. CDR3 coding DNA: TGTGCCATCAGTAGAACAGGGGCGGGGGAGACCCAGTACTTC. This encodes CAISRTGAGETQYF.

The genes are TRBV20-1 and TRBJ2-1; 12 nucleotides agree with TRBD2. The CDR3 loop spans 14 amino acids. Germline-derived CDR1 and CDR2 are DFQATT and SNEGSKA (reference sequence). V lost 6 bases to trimming and J lost 7 bases; unmatched junction nucleotides: 7. CDR3 protein: CSAYLAGGLNEQFF. The CDR3 nucleotides are TGCAGTGCATACCTAGCGGGGGGGCTGAATGAGCAGTTCTTC.

This clonotype was seen ten or more times. The chain links TRBV7-2 to TRBJ2-3, with TRBD2 matching 12 bases. This CDR3 is 16 amino acids long. CDR1 and CDR2 (germline): SGHTA, FQGNSA. The trim removed 4 bases at V and 0 bases at J, leaving 2 bases unmatched. The CDR3 reads CASSSLAGGSTDTQYF. In DNA form, the CDR3 reads TGTGCCAGCAGCTCTCTAGCGGGGGGGAGCACAGATACGCAGTATTTT.

This rearrangement joins TRBV12-3 or TRBV12-4 to TRBJ1-5; D gene uncertain. This CDR3 is 16 amino acids long. Trimming stripped 3 bases from V and 0 bases from J, with 12 bases between. As DNA, the CDR3 is TGTGCCAGCAGTTTTCGGAGGGATGCTAGCAATCAGCCCCAGCATTTT. Residues: CASSFRRDASNQPQHF.

This clonotype was detected ten times or more. The chain is built from TRBV12-3 or TRBV12-4 and TRBJ1-2; 9 positions agree with TRBD1. V lost 7 bases, J lost 2 bases, and 8 bases stayed unmatched. The CDR3 is 15 residues long. In DNA form, the CDR3 reads TGTGCCAGCAAACCTACCGGGACAGGGAACTATGGCTACACCTTC. Amino acid sequence: CASKPTGTGNYGYTF.

V and J are TRBV7-9 and TRBJ1-2, with D perhaps matching TRBD1 (5 bases). The germline V gene has CDR1 SEHNR and CDR2 FQNEAQ (reference sequence). Trimming pared 1 base from V and 4 bases from J, leaving 7 bases between. The CDR3 extends over 13 amino acids. The DNA for the CDR3 is TGTGCCAGCAGCTTAGAACAGGTCTATGGCTACACCTTC. Translation: CASSLEQVYGYTF.

This clonotype was seen repeatedly, ten times or more. The rearrangement links TRBV12-3 or TRBV12-4 to TRBJ2-7; 11 positions match TRBD1. V was pared by 6 bases and J by 4 bases, with 5 bases of the junction left unmatched. CDR3 length equals 14 residues. As DNA, the CDR3 is TGTGCCAGCAGGCCGGGACAGGGGGGGTACGAGCAGTACTTC. Its protein product is CASRPGQGGYEQYF.

The V call is TRBV20-1, the J call TRBJ2-1; 9 bases are a match to TRBD1. Germline CDR1 reads DFQATT; CDR2 reads SNEGSKA (reference sequence). CDR3 length equals 14 residues. Trimming took 3 bases from V and 6 from J; bases not matched to a gene: 6. In DNA form, the CDR3 reads TGCAGTGCTAGTAAAGGGACAGGGATCAATGAGCAGTTCTTC. Protein product: CSASKGTGINEQFF.

This clonotype showed up just a few times. This chain joins TRBV6-1 and TRBJ2-5, with 9 bases identical to TRBD2. The V segment lost 8 bases and the J segment 4 bases; nucleotides outside the gene matches: 8. Germline CDR1 and CDR2: MNHNS and SASEGT. The CDR3 runs 14 residues. CDR3 region: CASRLAGVGETQYF. The CDR3, as DNA: TGTGCCAGCCGCTTAGCGGGGGTAGGAGAGACCCAGTACTTC.

This clonotype turned up a few times. The genes are TRBV12-3 or TRBV12-4 and TRBJ2-1; D unresolved. The length of the CDR3 is 12 residues. Trimming shortened V by 5 bases and J by 10 bases, and 12 bases separated the two germline ends. CDR3 protein: CASSISSREQFF. CDR3 coding DNA: TGTGCCAGCAGTATCTCTTCTCGCGAGCAGTTCTTC.

The chain is built from TRBV27 and TRBJ2-7; 9 bases agree with TRBD1. The CDR3 has 15 amino acids. V lost 6 bases and J lost 5; bases outside the gene matches: 11. CDR1 and CDR2 (germline): MNHEY, SMNVEV (reference sequence). CDR3 residues: CASSLQGARADEQYF. CDR3 DNA sequence: TGTGCCAGCAGCCTACAGGGGGCCCGGGCCGACGAGCAGTACTTC.

This clonotype turned up a few times. The J gene is TRBJ2-1, the V gene TRBV9; D is undetermined. The germline gives CDR1 SGDLS, CDR2 YYNGEE. The V end was cut by 4 bases, the J end by 9 bases, with 14 bases between. The CDR3 spans 13 residues. In DNA, the CDR3 is TGTGCCAGCAGCCCCACTGTTACCGGTGAGCAGTTCTTC. Protein: CASSPTVTGEQFF.

This clonotype was detected a few times. J is TRBJ2-1 and V is TRBV5-1; the D gene is possibly TRBD2 (5 bases). The V gene's germline CDR1 is SGHRS and CDR2 YFSETQ. This CDR3 has 13 amino acids. The germline V and J ends were trimmed by 4 bases and 8 bases, with 13 bases remaining between them. DNA for the CDR3: TGCGCCAGCAGCCCCGGACTTGCCCATGAGCAGTTCTTC. It yields the protein CASSPGLAHEQFF.